The 5 T cell receptor beta chains below all came from one sample that was sequenced in a study of cytotoxic CD8 clonotypes in ibrutinib-treated CLL. The table came from immunoSEQ multiplex PCR; TCRdb's copy has only in-frame clones and leaves some out. This table holds 25,000 to 30,000 clones, 70% to 90% found once. Sequencing used PBMCs, obtained after 24 months of ibrutinib treatment. Every receptor here comes from a human donor with chronic lymphocytic leukemia.

The chain couples TRBV7-2 to TRBJ1-3; no clear D. Germline V gene sequence: CDR1 SGHTA, CDR2 FQGNSA. The CDR3 extends over 18 amino acids. V lost 5 bases and J 4 bases, leaving 24 bases between the germline ends. CDR3 protein: CASSPSNLQSFGGNTIYF. In DNA, the CDR3 is TGTGCCAGCAGCCCAAGCAACTTGCAATCGTTTGGAGGAAACACCATATATTTT. Full variable domain (outside the CDR3, taken from reference TRBV7-2 and TRBJ1-3): GAGVSQSPSNKVTEKGKDVELRCDPISGHTALYWYRQSLGQGLEFLIYFQGNSAPDKSGLPSDRFSAERTGGSVSTLTIQRTQQEDSAVYLCASSPSNLQSFGGNTIYFGEGSWLTVV.

This clone was found once. The chain employs TRBV6-6 and TRBJ1-1; 10 bases line up with TRBD1. The ends lost 2 bases at V and 6 bases at J; junction bases unmatched: 3. The CDR3 is 14 amino acids. Germline CDR1 MNHNY, CDR2 SVGAGI (reference sequence). The CDR3 sequence: CASSYSGTGAEAFF. The CDR3, as DNA: TGTGCCAGCAGTTACAGCGGGACAGGGGCTGAAGCTTTCTTT.

This chain connects TRBV6-5 to TRBJ1-1; no firm D call. Looked up from germline, CDR1 is MNHEY and CDR2 is SVGAGI. The CDR3 length is 14 residues. The V and J ends lost 0 bases and 1 base respectively, with 6 bases between them. The CDR3 coding sequence is TGTGCCAGCAGTTACTCCGGAAGGAACACTGAAGCTTTCTTT. This encodes CASSYSGRNTEAFF.

This clone was observed a handful of times. This chain links TRBV14 with TRBJ2-5; 7 nucleotides agree with TRBD1. This CDR3 has 19 amino acids. Germline V gives CDR1 SGHDN, CDR2 FVKESK. V lost 0 bases, J lost 3 bases, and 16 bases stayed unmatched. The DNA of the CDR3 is TGTGCCAGCAGCCAAGAAAGATGGAAACCGGGACAGCTGAAAGAGACCCAGTACTTC. Protein sequence: CASSQERWKPGQLKETQYF.

The CDR3, as DNA: TGTGCCAGCAGTCCCACAGGGGGCATATGGAATGAGCAGTTCTTC. It translates to CASSPTGGIWNEQFF. V usage is TRBV2 and J usage is TRBJ2-1; 9 bases agree with TRBD1. Per the germline V gene, CDR1 is SNHLY and CDR2 is FYNNEI. The ends lost 5 bases at V and 7 bases at J; junction bases unmatched: 9. The CDR3 runs to 15 residues.